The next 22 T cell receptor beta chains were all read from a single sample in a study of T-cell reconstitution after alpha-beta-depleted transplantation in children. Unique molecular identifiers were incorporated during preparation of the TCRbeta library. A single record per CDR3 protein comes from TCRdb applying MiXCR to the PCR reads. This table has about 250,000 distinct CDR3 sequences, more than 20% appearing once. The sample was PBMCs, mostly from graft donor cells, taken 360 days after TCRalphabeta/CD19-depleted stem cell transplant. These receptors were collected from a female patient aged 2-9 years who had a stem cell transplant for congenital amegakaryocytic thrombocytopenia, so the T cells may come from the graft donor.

The CDR3 loop reads CASSFSTNTGELFF. The CDR3 bases are TGTGCCAGCAGCTTTTCCACCAACACCGGGGAGCTGTTTTTT. The chain couples TRBV11-2 to TRBJ2-2; D remains ambiguous. Germline V gene lookup returns CDR1 SGHAT and CDR2 FQNNGV. The V gene lost 3 bases and the J gene lost 2 bases, with 7 bases spanning the gap. The CDR3 consists of 14 residues.

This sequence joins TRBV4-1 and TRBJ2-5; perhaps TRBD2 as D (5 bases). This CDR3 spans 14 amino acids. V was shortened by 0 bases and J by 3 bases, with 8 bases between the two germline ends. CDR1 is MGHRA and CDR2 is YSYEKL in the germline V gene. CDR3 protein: CASSQDAAEETQYF. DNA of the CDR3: TGCGCCAGCAGCCAAGATGCAGCGGAAGAGACCCAGTACTTC.

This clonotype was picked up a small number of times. CDR3 loop: CSARDGTSGTDTQYF. The CDR3 DNA is TGCAGTGCTAGAGACGGGACTAGCGGCACAGATACGCAGTATTTT. The chain has TRBV20-1 and TRBJ2-3; 10 bases map to TRBD2. Unmatched junction bases numbered 1, after V lost 0 bases and J lost 1 base. Looked up from germline, CDR1 is DFQATT and CDR2 is SNEGSKA (reference sequence). This CDR3 spans 15 amino acids.

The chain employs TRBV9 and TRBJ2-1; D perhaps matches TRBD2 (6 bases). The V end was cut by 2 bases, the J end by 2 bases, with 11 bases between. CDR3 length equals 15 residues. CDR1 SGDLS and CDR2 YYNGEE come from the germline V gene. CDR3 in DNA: TGTGCCAGCAGCGTTCTCGCGGGGACCTACAATGAGCAGTTCTTC. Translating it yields CASSVLAGTYNEQFF.

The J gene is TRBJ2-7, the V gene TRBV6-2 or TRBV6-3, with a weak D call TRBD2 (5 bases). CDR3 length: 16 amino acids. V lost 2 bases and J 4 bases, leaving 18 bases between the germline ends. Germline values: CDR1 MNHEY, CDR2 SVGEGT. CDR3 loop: CASSYRAEDHPYEQYF. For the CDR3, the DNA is TGTGCCAGCAGTTACAGAGCGGAGGACCACCCGTACGAGCAGTACTTC.

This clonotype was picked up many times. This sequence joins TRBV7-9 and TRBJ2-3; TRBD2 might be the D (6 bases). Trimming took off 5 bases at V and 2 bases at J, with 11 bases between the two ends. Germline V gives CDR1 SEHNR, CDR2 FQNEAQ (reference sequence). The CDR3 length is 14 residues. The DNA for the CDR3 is TGTGCCAGCAGCACGGGACTCATCACAGATACGCAGTATTTT. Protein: CASSTGLITDTQYF.

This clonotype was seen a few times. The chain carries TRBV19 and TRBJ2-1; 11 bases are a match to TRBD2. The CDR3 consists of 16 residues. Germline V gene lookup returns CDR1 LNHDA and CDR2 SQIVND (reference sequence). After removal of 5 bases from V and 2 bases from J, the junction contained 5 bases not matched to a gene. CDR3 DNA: TGTGCCAGTAGTGGGCGGGGACTAGCGGCCTACAATGAGCAGTTCTTC. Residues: CASSGRGLAAYNEQFF.

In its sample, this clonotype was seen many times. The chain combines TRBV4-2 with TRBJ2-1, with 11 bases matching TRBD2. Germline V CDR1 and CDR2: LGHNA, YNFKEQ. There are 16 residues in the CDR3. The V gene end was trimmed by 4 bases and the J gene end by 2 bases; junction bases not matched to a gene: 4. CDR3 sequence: CASSPLGLAAYNEQFF. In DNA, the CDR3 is TGTGCCAGCAGCCCCCTGGGACTAGCGGCCTACAATGAGCAGTTCTTC.

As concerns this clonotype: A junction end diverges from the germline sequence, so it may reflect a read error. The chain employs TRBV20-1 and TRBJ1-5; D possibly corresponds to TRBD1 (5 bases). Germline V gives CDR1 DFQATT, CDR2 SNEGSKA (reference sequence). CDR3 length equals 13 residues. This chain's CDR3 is CSATGTLGQRQHF. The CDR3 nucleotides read TGCAGTGCTACGGGAACTCTGGGGCAGCGCCAGCATTTT.

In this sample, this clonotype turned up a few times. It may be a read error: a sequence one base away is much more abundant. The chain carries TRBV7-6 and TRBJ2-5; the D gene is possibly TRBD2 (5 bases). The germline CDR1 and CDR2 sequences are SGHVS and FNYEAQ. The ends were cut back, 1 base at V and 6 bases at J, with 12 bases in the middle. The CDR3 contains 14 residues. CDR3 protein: CASSLGAALKTQYF. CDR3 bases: TGTGCCAGCAGCTTAGGAGCGGCCCTGAAGACCCAGTACTTC. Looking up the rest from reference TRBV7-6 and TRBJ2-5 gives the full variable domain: GAGVSQSPRYKVTKRGQDVALRCDPISGHVSLYWYRQALGQGPEFLTYFNYEAQQDKSGLPNDRFSAERPEGSISTLTIQRTEQRDSAMYRCASSLGAALKTQYFGPGTRLLVL.

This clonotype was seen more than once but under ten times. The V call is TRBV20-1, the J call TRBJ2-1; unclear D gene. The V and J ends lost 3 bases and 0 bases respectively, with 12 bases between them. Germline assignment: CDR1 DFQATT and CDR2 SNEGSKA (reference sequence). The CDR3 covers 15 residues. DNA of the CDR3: TGCAGTGCTAGTCGCGGTCTCAGCTCCTACAATGAGCAGTTCTTC. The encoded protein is CSASRGLSSYNEQFF.

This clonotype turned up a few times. CDR3: CASSQAGRQSSYEQYF. Here the CDR3 DNA reads TGTGCCAGCAGCCAAGCGGGGCGTCAGAGCTCCTACGAGCAGTACTTC. The chain carries TRBV4-2 and TRBJ2-7; D could derive from TRBD1 or TRBD2 (5 bases each). This CDR3 spans 16 amino acids. Germline V lookup: CDR1 LGHNA, CDR2 YNFKEQ. Trimming stripped 1 base from V and 0 bases from J, with 13 bases between.

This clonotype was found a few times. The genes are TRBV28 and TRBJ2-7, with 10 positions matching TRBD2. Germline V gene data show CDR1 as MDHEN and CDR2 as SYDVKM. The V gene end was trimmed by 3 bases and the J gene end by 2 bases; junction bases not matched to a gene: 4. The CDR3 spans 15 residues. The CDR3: CASSFTSGVTYEQYF. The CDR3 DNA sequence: TGTGCCAGCAGTTTTACTAGCGGGGTTACCTACGAGCAGTACTTC.

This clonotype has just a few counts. CDR3 amino acids: CASSLNPPRAATGELFF. The DNA of the CDR3 is TGTGCCAGCAGTTTAAATCCCCCCAGAGCAGCCACCGGGGAGCTGTTTTTT. The chain uses TRBV27 and TRBJ2-2; D is unclear. Germline CDR1 is MNHEY and CDR2 is SMNVEV (reference sequence). The CDR3 consists of 17 residues. Trimming shortened V by 2 bases and J by 4 bases, and 17 bases separated the two germline ends.

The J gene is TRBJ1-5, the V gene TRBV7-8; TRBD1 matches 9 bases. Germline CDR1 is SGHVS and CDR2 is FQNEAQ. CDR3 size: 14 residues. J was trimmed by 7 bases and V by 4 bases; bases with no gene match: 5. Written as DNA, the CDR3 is TGTGCCAGCAGCTCAGGACAGGGGAGGCAGCCCCAGCATTTT. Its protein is CASSSGQGRQPQHF.

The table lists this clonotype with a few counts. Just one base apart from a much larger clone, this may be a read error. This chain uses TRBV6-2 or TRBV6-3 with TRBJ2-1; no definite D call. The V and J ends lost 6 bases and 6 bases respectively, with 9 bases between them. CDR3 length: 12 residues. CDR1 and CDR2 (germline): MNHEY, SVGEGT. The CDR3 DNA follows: TGTGCCAGCAGCTCAGAGAGCAATGAGCAGTTCTTC. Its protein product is CASSSESNEQFF.

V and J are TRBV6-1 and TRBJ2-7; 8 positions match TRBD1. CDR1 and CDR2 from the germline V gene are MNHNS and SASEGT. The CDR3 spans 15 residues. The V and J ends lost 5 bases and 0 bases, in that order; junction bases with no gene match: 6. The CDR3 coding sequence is TGTGCCAGCAGTCCCGACAGGGGTTTCTCCTACGAGCAGTACTTC. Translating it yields CASSPDRGFSYEQYF.

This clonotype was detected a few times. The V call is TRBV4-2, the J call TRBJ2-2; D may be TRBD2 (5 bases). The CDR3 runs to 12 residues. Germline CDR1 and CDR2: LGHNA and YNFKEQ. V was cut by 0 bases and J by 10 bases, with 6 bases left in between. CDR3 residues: CASSQDLAELFF. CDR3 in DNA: TGTGCCAGCAGCCAAGATCTAGCGGAGCTGTTTTTT.

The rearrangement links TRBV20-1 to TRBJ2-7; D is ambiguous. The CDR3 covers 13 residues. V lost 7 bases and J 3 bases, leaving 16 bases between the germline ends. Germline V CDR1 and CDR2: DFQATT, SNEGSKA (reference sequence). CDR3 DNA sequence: TGCAGTGTCATGGTTAGCAGCATCTACGAGCAGTACTTC. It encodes CSVMVSSIYEQYF.

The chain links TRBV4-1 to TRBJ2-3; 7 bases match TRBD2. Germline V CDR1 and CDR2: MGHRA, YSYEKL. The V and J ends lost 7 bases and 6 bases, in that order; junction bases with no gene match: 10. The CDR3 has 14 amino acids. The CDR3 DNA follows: TGCGCCAGCATCGGCGGGAGAGGGTCGGATACGCAGTATTTT. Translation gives CASIGGRGSDTQYF.

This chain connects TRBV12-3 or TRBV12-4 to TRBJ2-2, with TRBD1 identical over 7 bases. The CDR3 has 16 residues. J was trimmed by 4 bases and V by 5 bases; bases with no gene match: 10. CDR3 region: CASSPGPNRGTGELFF. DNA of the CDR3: TGTGCCAGCAGTCCGGGCCCGAACAGGGGCACCGGGGAGCTGTTTTTT.

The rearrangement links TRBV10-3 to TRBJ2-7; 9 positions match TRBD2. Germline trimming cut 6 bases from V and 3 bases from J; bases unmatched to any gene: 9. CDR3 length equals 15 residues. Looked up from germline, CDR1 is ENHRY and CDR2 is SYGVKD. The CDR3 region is CAIRDDSGSCYEQYF. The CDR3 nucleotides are TGTGCCATCAGGGACGATAGCGGGAGTTGCTACGAGCAGTACTTC.